These 15 T cell receptor beta chains came from one sample sequenced in a study of CD8+CD57+ T cells in acquired aplastic anemia (dated by TCRdb to between 2017 and 2018). Sequencing was performed on an Illumina HiSeq 2000. Profiling of TCR beta VDJ combinations and CDR3 sequences used genomic DNA as the template. The public reads were quality trimmed at Q25 with fastp and then assembled into clones with MiXCR by TCRdb, keeping productive beta chains. For every CDR3 protein sequence, its rows merge into one entry that carries the most common genes and DNA. The sample table holds roughly 130,000 distinct CDR3 sequences, of which around 50% were seen once. Roughly 2.5% of the sample is in the top ten clones. The sequencing input was sorted CD4+, CD8+, or CD8+CD57+ T cells (not recorded which) from PBMCs. These TCRs come from a human donor in good health, serving as a control.

J is TRBJ2-1 and V is TRBV10-1; 8 bases align to TRBD2. This CDR3 region has 12 residues. Per the germline V gene, CDR1 is WNHNN and CDR2 is SYGVQD (reference sequence). With V trimmed by 4 bases and J by 10 bases, 3 bases remained unmatched. CDR3 bases: TGCGCCAGCAGTGCCGGCGGGAGGGAGCAGTTCTTC. It yields the protein CASSAGGREQFF.

This clonotype came up many times. This rearrangement joins TRBV7-9 to TRBJ1-2, with D uncertain. CDR1 and CDR2 from the germline V gene are SEHNR and FQNEAQ (reference sequence). This CDR3 is 17 amino acids long. V shed 0 bases and J shed 4 bases, with 18 bases lying between them. The CDR3 sequence is CASSLARTAGMGYGYTF. CDR3 nucleotides: TGTGCCAGCAGCTTAGCTCGGACCGCGGGGATGGGCTATGGCTACACCTTC.

V usage is TRBV10-3 and J usage is TRBJ2-3; the D gene is possibly TRBD2 (5 bases). The V end lost 2 bases, the J end lost 8 bases, and 5 bases lay between the germline ends. This CDR3 is 11 amino acids long. Germline CDR1 and CDR2: ENHRY and SYGVKD. CDR3 sequence (DNA): TGTGCCATCAGTGAGGGGAGTACGCAGTATTTT. Amino acid sequence: CAISEGSTQYF.

The chain recombines TRBV10-3 with TRBJ2-7; 14 bases are a match to TRBD2. CDR1 is ENHRY and CDR2 is SYGVKD in the germline V gene. The junction had 14 bases not matched to a gene; V was cut back by 10 bases and J by 3 bases. This CDR3 comprises 17 residues. The CDR3, as DNA: TGTGCCACCAGGTCCGGACTAGCGGGGGGCCTACTCTACGAGCAGTACTTC. Its protein is CATRSGLAGGLLYEQYF.

Turning to this clonotype: No conserved phenylalanine or tryptophan is present at the end of the CDR3, so a read error is the likely explanation. The rearrangement links TRBV7-9 to TRBJ1-3; D gene uncertain. The CDR3 is 14 residues long. Germline V gene sequence: CDR1 SEHNR, CDR2 FQNEAQ (reference sequence). The V and J ends lost 4 bases and 8 bases respectively, with 15 bases between them. This CDR3 reads CASSSRAGVDTIYL. The CDR3 region has the DNA TGTGCCAGCAGCTCCCGCGCTGGGGTTGACACCATATATCTT.

The rearrangement links TRBV7-9 to TRBJ2-5, with D maybe TRBD1 (5 bases). This CDR3 is built from 13 residues. The ends were cut back, 7 bases at V and 1 base at J, with 10 bases in the middle. The germline V gene encodes CDR1 SEHNR and CDR2 FQNEAQ (reference sequence). This chain's CDR3 is CASTRQPQETQYF. DNA of the CDR3: TGTGCCAGCACCCGACAGCCCCAAGAGACCCAGTACTTC.

Comments on this clonotype: The junction does not match germline at one end; this may be a read error. The J gene is TRBJ2-7, the V gene TRBV7-2; D gene unclear. From germline, CDR1 is SGHTA and CDR2 FQGNSA. This CDR3 is 13 amino acids long. The CDR3 is CASRPTGPYVQYF. The CDR3 DNA follows: TGTGCCAGCCGCCCAACCGGACCCTACGTGCAGTACTTC.

Concerning this clonotype: It may be a read error: a sequence one base away is much more abundant. J is TRBJ1-1 and V is TRBV12-3 or TRBV12-4; D unclear. The V gene lost 6 bases and the J gene lost 3 bases, with 23 bases spanning the gap. The CDR3 has 17 residues. Written as DNA, the CDR3 is TGTGCCAGCAGCTTAACCGGGATAGGTGCCACATACACTGAAGCTTTCTTT. Translated, it gives CASSLTGIGATYTEAFF.

This clonotype was observed many times. V and J are TRBV11-2 and TRBJ2-3; TRBD1 agrees at 7 bases. The CDR3 consists of 15 residues. Trimming cost V 2 bases and J 9 bases; bases outside gene matches: 11. Germline CDR1 SGHAT, CDR2 FQNNGV. CDR3 in amino acids: CASSLMGQKQGTQYF. CDR3 in DNA: TGTGCCAGCAGCTTAATGGGACAGAAACAGGGGACGCAGTATTTT.

This clonotype showed up just a few times. A much bigger clone sits one base away, suggesting this may be a read error. V is TRBV7-9 and J is TRBJ1-1; unclear D gene. CDR3 length equals 11 residues. Trimming took 7 bases from V and 6 from J, leaving 9 bases between them. Germline V lookup: CDR1 SEHNR, CDR2 FQNEAQ (reference sequence). CDR3 protein: CASNPTAEAFF. The CDR3 DNA sequence: TGTGCCAGCAACCCCACAGCTGAAGCTTTCTTT. The complete variable domain, with remaining parts taken from reference TRBV7-9 and TRBJ1-1, reads DTGVSQNPRHKITKRGQNVTFRCDPISEHNRLYWYRQTLGQGPEFLTYFQNEAQLEKSRLLSDRFSAERPKGSFSTLEIQRTEQGDSAMYLCASNPTAEAFFGQGTRLTVV.

This clonotype was detected ten times or more. The rearrangement links TRBV11-2 to TRBJ1-6; no clear D gene. Germline V gene sequence: CDR1 SGHAT, CDR2 FQNNGV. The CDR3 contains 16 residues. V gave up 10 bases and J gave up 7 bases, with 23 bases separating them. CDR3 sequence: CATEKIAWVANSPLHF. DNA of the CDR3: TGTGCCACCGAGAAAATAGCGTGGGTTGCCAATTCACCCCTCCACTTT.

This clonotype was counted at least ten times. The chain employs TRBV3-1 and TRBJ2-7; no reliable D call. The CDR3 totals 12 residues. CDR1 and CDR2 (germline): LGHDT, YNNKEL (reference sequence). The ends were cut back, 4 bases at V and 4 bases at J, with 8 bases in the middle. The CDR3 region is CASSLGRYEQYF. CDR3 nucleotide sequence: TGTGCCAGCAGCCTAGGCAGATACGAGCAGTACTTC.

A few counts support this clonotype. This chain joins TRBV2 and TRBJ1-5; D is uncertain. Per germline, CDR1 SNHLY and CDR2 FYNNEI. The ends were cut back, 3 bases at V and 6 bases at J, with 9 bases in the middle. The CDR3 has 13 amino acids. CDR3: CASSDPGGQPQHF. The CDR3 DNA sequence: TGTGCCAGCAGTGACCCGGGCGGTCAGCCCCAGCATTTT.

Many counts were recorded for this clonotype. The CDR3 reads CSARTGGGYTF. CDR3 DNA sequence: TGCAGTGCTAGGACAGGGGGAGGCTACACCTTC. V gene TRBV20-1 combines with J gene TRBJ1-2; 9 positions match TRBD1. This CDR3 is built from 11 residues. Germline CDR1 is DFQATT and CDR2 is SNEGSKA (reference sequence). Unmatched junction bases numbered 1, after V lost 3 bases and J lost 8 bases.

The chain combines TRBV15 with TRBJ2-7, with 9 nucleotides matching TRBD2. CDR3 size: 14 residues. The germline V gene encodes CDR1 LNHNV and CDR2 YYDKDF (reference sequence). Trimming took 9 bases from V and 0 from J; bases not matched to a gene: 6. DNA of the CDR3: TGTGCCACGCGAGCGGGGGGCTCCTCCTACGAGCAGTACTTC. Its protein is CATRAGGSSYEQYF.